The present TCR beta chain was sequenced within a study of OX40 agonist ivuxolimab in advanced cancers. Turning to the study itself: Of mixed ages from about 23 to 90 and averaging roughly 60 years, the group was around 78% male.

The repertoire was sequenced with immunoSEQ multiplex PCR; TCRdb's copy has only in-frame clones and lacks some. The sample consists of more than 65,000 clones, about nine tenths of them appearing once. The ends were cut back, 3 bases at V and 0 bases at J, with 9 bases in the middle. The CDR3 sequence is 16 residues long. Germline-derived CDR1 and CDR2 are MNHEY and SMNVEV (reference sequence). This rearrangement joins TRBV27 to TRBJ2-6; no definite D call. The material was CD4+ or CD8+ T cells sorted from blood, obtained in a trial of the OX40 agonist ivuxolimab. This TCR came from an adult with an advanced solid tumor such as melanoma, head and neck, liver or kidney cancer. CDR3 protein: CASSFLQSSGANVLTF. DNA for the CDR3: TGTGCCAGCAGTTTCCTACAGTCCTCTGGGGCCAACGTCCTGACTTTC.